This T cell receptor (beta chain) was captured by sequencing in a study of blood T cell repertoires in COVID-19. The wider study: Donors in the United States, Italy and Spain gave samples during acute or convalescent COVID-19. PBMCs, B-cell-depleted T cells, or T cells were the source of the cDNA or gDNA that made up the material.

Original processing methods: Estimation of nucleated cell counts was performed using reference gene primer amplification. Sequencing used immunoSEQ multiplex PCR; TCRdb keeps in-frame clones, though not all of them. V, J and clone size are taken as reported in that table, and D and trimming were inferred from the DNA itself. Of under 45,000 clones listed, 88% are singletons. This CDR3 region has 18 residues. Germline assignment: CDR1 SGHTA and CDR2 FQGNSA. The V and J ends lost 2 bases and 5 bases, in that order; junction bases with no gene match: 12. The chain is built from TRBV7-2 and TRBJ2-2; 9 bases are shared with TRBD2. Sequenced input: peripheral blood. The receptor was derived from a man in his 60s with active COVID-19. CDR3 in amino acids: CASSLFGLAGEGTGELFF. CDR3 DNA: TGTGCCAGCAGCTTATTCGGCTTAGCGGGAGAAGGTACCGGGGAGCTGTTTTTT.